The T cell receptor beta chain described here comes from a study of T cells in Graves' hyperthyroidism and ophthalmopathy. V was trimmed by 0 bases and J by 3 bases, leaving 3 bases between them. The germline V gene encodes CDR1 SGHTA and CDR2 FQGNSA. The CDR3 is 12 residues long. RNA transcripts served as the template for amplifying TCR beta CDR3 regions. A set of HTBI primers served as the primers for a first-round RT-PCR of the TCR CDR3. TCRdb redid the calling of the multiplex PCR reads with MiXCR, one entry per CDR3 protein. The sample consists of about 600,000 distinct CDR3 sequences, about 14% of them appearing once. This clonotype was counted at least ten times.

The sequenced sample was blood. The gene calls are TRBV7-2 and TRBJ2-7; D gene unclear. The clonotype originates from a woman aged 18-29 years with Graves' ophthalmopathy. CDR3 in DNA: TGTGCCAGCAGCTTAGCGGACTACGAGCAGTACTTC. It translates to CASSLADYEQYF.